This T cell receptor (beta chain) was found in a study of cytomegalovirus exposure and HLA in healthy donors. The study's findings and limits: The study labeled 170 or so TCR beta chains cytomegalovirus-associated.

Notes on this clone: Antigen specificity is unknown.

Germline V gene data show CDR1 as SGHTA and CDR2 as FQGNSA. The V end lost 1 base, the J end lost 1 base, and 20 bases lay between the germline ends. This CDR3 is built from 19 residues. The PCR employed 60 Vbeta primers together with 13 Jbeta primers. Assay used: immunoSEQ multiplex PCR; TCRdb lists only in-frame clones, some missing. The table includes approximately 92,000 clones, 80% to 85% detected once. The specimen sequenced was PBMCs. This clonotype was sampled from an older woman in good health and CMV-seropositive. V gene TRBV7-2 combines with J gene TRBJ2-4; perhaps TRBD2 as D (6 bases). The DNA of the CDR3 is TGTGCCAGCAGCTTAGAATCCGGGGGTGGCAAGGGGGCCAAAAACATTCAGTACTTC. The encoded protein is CASSLESGGGKGAKNIQYF.